This T cell receptor beta chain was found in a study of blood T cell repertoires in COVID-19. Participant age was roughly 18 to 95 years, and participants resided in fewer than 30 US areas. Germline V gene lookup returns CDR1 SGDLS and CDR2 YYNGEE. The length of the CDR3 is 16 residues. With 0 bases removed from V and 5 bases from J, the gap between germline ends came to 17 bases. The protocol was immunoSEQ multiplex PCR, while the TCRdb copy is restricted to in-frame clones and leaves out a portion. The top ten hold 0.9% to 1% of the sample, which has roughly 420,000 clones, 88% seen once. The rearrangement uses TRBV9 and TRBJ1-2; possible D gene TRBD1, 5 bases. The TCR comes from a woman aged 25 to 39 with acute COVID-19. The sample consisted of PBMCs or T cells enriched from blood (not recorded which). CDR3 in DNA: TGTGCCAGCAGCGTAGTAGGGACTCAAGACCATTATGGCTACACCTTC. Its translation: CASSVVGTQDHYGYTF.